Below, 5 T cell receptor beta chains from the same sample are listed, as sequenced in a study of OX40 agonist ivuxolimab in advanced cancers. The repertoire was sequenced with immunoSEQ multiplex PCR; TCRdb's copy has only in-frame clones and lacks some. The data contain about 88,000 clones, around nine tenths of them seen just once; the ten biggest clones take up around 1.6%. Sample: CD4+ or CD8+ T cells sorted from blood, taken in a trial of the OX40 agonist ivuxolimab. These receptor sequences come from an adult with an advanced solid tumor such as melanoma, head and neck, liver or kidney cancer.

The chain recombines TRBV19 with TRBJ2-7; 9 positions match TRBD2. The CDR3 is made up of 15 amino acids. V was clipped by 3 bases and J by 4 bases; unmatched bases: 7. CDR1 is LNHDA and CDR2 is SQIVND in the germline V gene (reference sequence). The CDR3 DNA reads as TGTGCCAGTAGTATCCTGCGGGAGGGCCGGTACGAGCAGTACTTC. Protein product: CASSILREGRYEQYF. Filled out from reference TRBV19 and TRBJ2-7, the complete variable domain reads DGGITQSPKYLFRKEGQNVTLSCEQNLNHDAMYWYRQDPGQGLRLIYYSQIVNDFQKGDIAEGYSVSREKKESFPLTVTSAQKNPTAFYLCASSILREGRYEQYFGPGTRLTVT.

The chain carries TRBV10-1 and TRBJ2-7; 11 bases line up with TRBD2. Looked up from germline, CDR1 is WNHNN and CDR2 is SYGVQD (reference sequence). This CDR3 comprises 15 residues. V dropped 6 bases and J dropped 3; count of bases not matched to a gene: 7. CDR3 DNA sequence: TGCGCCAGCAGCGGGCTAGCGGGGGGTCACTACGAGCAGTACTTC. This encodes CASSGLAGGHYEQYF.

The V call is TRBV5-1, the J call TRBJ2-1; 12 bases map to TRBD2. Per germline, CDR1 SGHRS and CDR2 YFSETQ. This CDR3 comprises 15 residues. V trimming: 4 bases; J trimming: 8 bases; junction bases outside the gene matches: 7. The CDR3 loop is CASSPLAGGPYEQFF. The CDR3 DNA is TGCGCCAGCAGCCCCCTAGCGGGGGGGCCCTATGAGCAGTTCTTC. The full variable domain, its missing parts supplied by reference TRBV5-1 and TRBJ2-1, is KAGVTQTPRYLIKTRGQQVTLSCSPISGHRSVSWYQQTPGQGLQFLFEYFSETQRNKGNFPGRFSGRQFSNSRSEMNVSTLELGDSALYLCASSPLAGGPYEQFFGPGTRLTVL.

V gene TRBV4-1 combines with J gene TRBJ2-7; 9 bases agree with TRBD2. The CDR3 consists of 16 residues. Germline V gene lookup returns CDR1 MGHRA and CDR2 YSYEKL. V was pared by 0 bases and J by 4 bases, with 7 bases of the junction left unmatched. The CDR3 bases are TGCGCCAGCAGCCAAGAAGGAGCGGGAGGTGGATACGAGCAGTACTTC. It translates to CASSQEGAGGGYEQYF.

The chain is built from TRBV11-3 and TRBJ2-3; tentatively, D is TRBD1 (5 bases). Trimming removed 2 bases at V and 2 bases at J, with 11 bases between. Germline V gene lookup returns CDR1 SGHNT and CDR2 YENEEA. CDR3 length equals 15 residues. The CDR3 region is CASSLREGDTDTQYF. The CDR3 nucleotides read TGTGCCAGCAGCTTAAGAGAAGGGGACACAGATACGCAGTATTTT.